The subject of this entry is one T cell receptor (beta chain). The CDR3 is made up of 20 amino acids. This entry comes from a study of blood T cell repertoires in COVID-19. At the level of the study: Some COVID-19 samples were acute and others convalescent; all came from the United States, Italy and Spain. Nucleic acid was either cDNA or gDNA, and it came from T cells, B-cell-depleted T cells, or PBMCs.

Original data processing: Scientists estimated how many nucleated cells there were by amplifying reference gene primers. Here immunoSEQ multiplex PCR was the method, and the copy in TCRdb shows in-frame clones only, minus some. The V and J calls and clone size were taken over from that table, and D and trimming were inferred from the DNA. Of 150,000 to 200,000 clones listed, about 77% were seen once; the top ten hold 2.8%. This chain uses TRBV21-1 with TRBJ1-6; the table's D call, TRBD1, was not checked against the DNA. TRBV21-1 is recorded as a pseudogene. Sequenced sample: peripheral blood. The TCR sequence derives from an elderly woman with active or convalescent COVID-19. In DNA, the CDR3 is TGTGCCAGCAGCAAATCCCCTGCCCCCGGGACACCGCATTATAATTCACCCCTCCACTTT. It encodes CASSKSPAPGTPHYNSPLHF.